The 13 T cell receptor beta chains reported below all come from one sample, sequenced in a study of identical twins. TCRdb reprocessed the 5' RACE reads with MiXCR, giving one entry per CDR3 protein. Among roughly 250,000 distinct CDR3 sequences, roughly 13% were seen once, and the ten largest hold 7% to 9.5%. Sequenced sample: memory (CD45RO+) T cells sorted from blood. The receptor source for this set is a woman aged 18 to 35 in good health.

This clonotype occurred a few times. CDR3 amino acids: CATSREAASGTDTQYF. Written as DNA, the CDR3 is TGTGCCACCAGCAGAGAGGCGGCTAGCGGTACAGATACGCAGTATTTT. This chain connects TRBV15 to TRBJ2-3; 7 bases agree with TRBD2. Trimming at V came to 0 bases and at J to 3 bases, leaving 6 bases not matched to a gene. This CDR3 spans 16 amino acids. CDR1 LNHNV and CDR2 YYDKDF come from the germline V gene (reference sequence).

The chain combines TRBV20-1 with TRBJ2-5, with 8 bases that match TRBD1. This CDR3 is built from 15 residues. The ends lost 0 bases at V and 4 bases at J; junction bases unmatched: 7. Germline CDR1 and CDR2: DFQATT and SNEGSKA (reference sequence). The CDR3 protein is CSARDPQGAGETQYF. CDR3 DNA sequence: TGCAGTGCTAGAGACCCCCAGGGGGCTGGAGAGACCCAGTACTTC.

This chain uses TRBV11-2 with TRBJ2-3; 9 nucleotides align to TRBD1. This CDR3 spans 13 amino acids. Unmatched junction bases numbered 2, after V lost 1 base and J lost 9 bases. Germline V gene data show CDR1 as SGHAT and CDR2 as FQNNGV. The CDR3 DNA sequence: TGTGCCAGCAGCTTAGGGGGACAGGGAACGCAGTATTTT. It encodes CASSLGGQGTQYF.

The CDR3 DNA reads TGCAGTGCTAGGGTGCAGGACTATGGCTACACCTTC. This encodes CSARVQDYGYTF. The rearrangement links TRBV20-1 to TRBJ1-2; D is ambiguous. The V end lost 3 bases, the J end lost 3 bases, and 8 bases lay between the germline ends. CDR1 and CDR2 from the germline V gene are DFQATT and SNEGSKA (reference sequence). This CDR3 is 12 amino acids long.

The gene calls are TRBV27 and TRBJ1-5; possibly TRBD1 for D (6 bases). The V end was cut by 4 bases, the J end by 5 bases, with 9 bases between. CDR1 is MNHEY and CDR2 is SMNVEV in the germline V gene (reference sequence). The CDR3 contains 13 residues. The CDR3 loop is CASSWGGDQPQHF. The CDR3 DNA reads TGTGCCAGCAGTTGGGGGGGCGATCAGCCCCAGCATTTT.

A few counts support this clonotype. The rearrangement uses TRBV2 and TRBJ2-3; no definite D call. V lost 7 bases and J 0 bases, leaving 5 bases between the germline ends. The CDR3 extends over 12 amino acids. Germline-derived CDR1 and CDR2 are SNHLY and FYNNEI. The CDR3 reads CASTRSTDTQYF. As DNA, the CDR3 is TGTGCCAGCACTAGAAGCACAGATACGCAGTATTTT.

The CDR3 nucleotides read TGTGCCAGCAGCTTAGGTTCCGTCACGAACACTGAAGCTTTCTTT. Translation gives CASSLGSVTNTEAFF. J is TRBJ1-1 and V is TRBV7-2; D not resolved. Trimming stripped 1 base from V and 1 base from J, with 10 bases between. The CDR3 has 15 residues. Germline V gene sequence: CDR1 SGHTA, CDR2 FQGNSA.

This clonotype came up a few times. The rearrangement joins TRBV5-1 to TRBJ1-2; unclear D gene. Germline assignment: CDR1 SGHRS and CDR2 YFSETQ. The CDR3 length is 11 residues. V was pared by 3 bases and J by 10 bases, with 10 bases between. The CDR3 loop is CASSSSRDYTF. The DNA of the CDR3 is TGCGCCAGCAGCTCCTCCCGAGACTACACCTTC.

In this sample, this clonotype turned up a few times. The chain joins TRBV12-3 or TRBV12-4 to TRBJ1-1; tentatively, D is TRBD1 (5 bases). Trimming removed 8 bases at V and 7 bases at J, with 17 bases between. There are 13 residues in the CDR3. CDR3 sequence reads: CASSRGSGLEAFF. The CDR3 DNA sequence: TGTGCCAGCTCACGAGGGTCGGGACTTGAAGCTTTCTTT.

In its sample, this clonotype was seen once. The chain links TRBV20-1 to TRBJ2-7; 7 bases match TRBD1. Unmatched junction bases numbered 9, after V lost 4 bases and J lost 6 bases. Germline V gene data show CDR1 as DFQATT and CDR2 as SNEGSKA (reference sequence). The CDR3 length is 13 residues. CDR3 in amino acids: CSAKNRGRGEQYF. CDR3 sequence (DNA): TGCAGTGCTAAAAACAGGGGTCGTGGCGAGCAGTACTTC.

The CDR3 loop reads CASSQVAAFGYTF. The CDR3 DNA is TGTGCCAGCAGTCAGGTAGCGGCTTTTGGCTACACCTTC. The chain couples TRBV2 to TRBJ1-2; D is ambiguous. Germline V CDR1 and CDR2: SNHLY, FYNNEI. The CDR3 is 13 residues long. Trimming removed 5 bases from V and 7 bases from J, with 14 bases in between.

This clonotype has more than one count but fewer than ten. CDR3 in DNA: TGTGCCAGCAGCTTGCTTCAGGAGGGCTCTGGGGCCAACGTCCTGACTTTC. Its translation is CASSLLQEGSGANVLTF. The chain employs TRBV5-5 and TRBJ2-6, with D perhaps matching TRBD2 (6 bases). The CDR3 is 17 residues long. Germline-derived CDR1 and CDR2 are SGHKS and YYEKEE (reference sequence). V was pared by 1 base and J by 0 bases, with 11 bases between. Full variable domain (rest looked up from reference TRBV5-5 and TRBJ2-6): DAGVTQSPTHLIKTRGQQVTLRCSPISGHKSVSWYQQVLGQGPQFIFQYYEKEERGRGNFPDRFSARQFPNYSSELNVNALLLGDSALYLCASSLLQEGSGANVLTFGAGSRLTVL.

This chain connects TRBV10-1 to TRBJ2-3, with 7 bases identical to TRBD2. Germline CDR1 is WNHNN and CDR2 is SYGVQD (reference sequence). With 2 bases clipped from V and 2 bases from J, the junction kept 4 bases outside the gene matches. This CDR3 region has 15 residues. In nucleotides, the CDR3 is TGCGCCAGCAGTGAGGGGCTAGCGGACACAGATACGCAGTATTTT. Its protein product is CASSEGLADTDTQYF.